The rows below give T cell receptor beta chains drawn from one sample of a study of T cells in Graves' hyperthyroidism and ophthalmopathy. TCRdb re-called the multiplex PCR reads through MiXCR, storing one row per CDR3 protein. The repertoire holds more than 500,000 distinct CDR3 sequences, around 15% seen once, with around 3.9% in the top ten. Sequenced: blood. These receptors all come from a woman aged 25-40 years with Graves' hyperthyroidism. The CDR3 runs from the conserved cysteine through the conserved F or W. D genes are given only for firm matches. Only some rows state a clone size, as once, few, many or a class for expanded clones.

d_call | clone_size | j_call | v_call | cdr3_nt | cdr3_aa
TRBD1 | . | TRBJ2-1 | TRBV4-1 | TGCGCCAGCAGCCTCACCGGGACAGGGGTGGATGAGCAGTTCTTC | CASSLTGTGVDEQFF
TRBD1 | . | TRBJ1-3 | TRBV6-1 | TGTGCCAGCAAATCCCGGACAGGGTTCTCTGGAAACACCATATATTTT | CASKSRTGFSGNTIYF
TRBD1 | few | TRBJ1-3 | TRBV5-1 | TGCGCCAGCAGCTTGGAGGCAGGGGGAAATGGAAACACCATATATTTT | CASSLEAGGNGNTIYF
TRBD1 | many | TRBJ2-7 | TRBV2 | TGTGCCACCCGCGGACAGGGGGTCTACGAGCAGTACTTC | CATRGQGVYEQYF
. | many | TRBJ2-7 | TRBV2 | TGTGCCAGCCAAAGTTACGAGCAGTCCTTC | CASQSYEQSF
. | many | TRBJ2-4 | TRBV3-1 | TGTGCCAGCAGCCTCCGGGATCAAAACATTCAGTACTTC | CASSLRDQNIQYF
TRBD1 | . | TRBJ2-2 | TRBV4-1 | TGCGCCAGCAGCCGTCAGGGACAGTCGAGGACCGGGGAGCTGTTTTTT | CASSRQGQSRTGELFF
. | few | TRBJ2-7 | TRBV5-4 | TGTGCCAGCAGCCTGCAAAACAGCAACGAGCAGTACTTC | CASSLQNSNEQYF
. | few | TRBJ1-6 | TRBV20-1 | TGCAGTGCTCCCGATTCGCTTACGCCCGCTTATAATTCACCCCTCCACTTT | CSAPDSLTPAYNSPLHF
TRBD2 | many | TRBJ2-2 | TRBV7-9 | TGTGCCAGCGGCCCGGGACTAGCGGAAAATCCTACTAACACCGGGGAGCTGTTTTTT | CASGPGLAENPTNTGELFF
. | many | TRBJ1-2 | TRBV28 | TGTGCCAGCAGAACCCCGGGACCAAGAGGCTATGGCTACACCTTC | CASRTPGPRGYGYTF
. | . | TRBJ2-1 | TRBV6-1 | TGTGCCAGCCCCGGGCTAGCTCTATACGGTGAGCAGTTCTTC | CASPGLALYGEQFF
TRBD1 | . | TRBJ1-1 | TRBV6-1 | TGTGCCAGCAGGGGGACAGGGGAGAACACTGAAGCTTTCTTT | CASRGTGENTEAFF
. | . | TRBJ2-2 | TRBV7-9 | TGTGCCAGCAGCTTAGTCCAGTCTGGGGAGCTGTTTTTT | CASSLVQSGELFF
. | . | TRBJ2-7 | TRBV7-6 | TGTGTCAGCAGCTTAGAAGTTGGGGTTGAGCAGTACTTC | CVSSLEVGVEQYF
TRBD1 | many | TRBJ2-7 | TRBV12-3/TRBV12-4 | TGTGCCAGCAGCCCCAGGACAGGGCCTACCTACGAGCAGTACTTC | CASSPRTGPTYEQYF
. | many | TRBJ1-5 | TRBV27 | TGTGCCAGCAGTTTATTGCCGGATCAGTATCAGCCCCAGCATTTT | CASSLLPDQYQPQHF
. | . | TRBJ1-4 | TRBV24-1 | TGTGCCACCAGTGAAGTAGGTGAAAAACTGTTTTTT | CATSEVGEKLFF
. | many | TRBJ2-5 | TRBV27 | TGTGCCAGCAGTCCCACGTACCAAGAGACCCAGTACTTC | CASSPTYQETQYF
. | . | TRBJ1-1 | TRBV7-2 | TGTGCCAGCAGCTCATATATCGGGGGGAACACTGAAGCTTTCTTT | CASSSYIGGNTEAFF
. | many | TRBJ1-2 | TRBV30 | TGTGCCTGGAGTGTAGGGACCGTTTATGGCTACACCTTC | CAWSVGTVYGYTF
. | . | TRBJ2-2 | TRBV20-1 | TGCAGTGCTTCGGACCGAACGACGAACACCGGGGAGCTGTTTTTT | CSASDRTTNTGELFF
. | many | TRBJ1-6 | TRBV3-1 | TGTGCCAGCAGCCCACCAGGGAATTCACCCCTCCACTTT | CASSPPGNSPLHF
. | many | TRBJ1-1 | TRBV5-1 | TGCGCCAGCAGCTCACCTATTTCTGAAGCTTTCTTT | CASSSPISEAFF
TRBD2 | few | TRBJ2-7 | TRBV28 | TGTGCCAGCAGTTACTCCACTAGCGGGAGTCTCTACGAGCAGTACTTC | CASSYSTSGSLYEQYF
. | many | TRBJ2-7 | TRBV28 | TGTGCCAGCAGTCCCTCTCCTTCTTGGGACATCCAACTTAGGTTCTACGAGCAGTACTTC | CASSPSPSWDIQLRFYEQYF
TRBD1 | many | TRBJ2-7 | TRBV5-1 | TGCGCCAGCAGCTTGGGTGACAGGGACTCCTACGAGCAGTACTTC | CASSLGDRDSYEQYF
. | . | TRBJ2-7 | TRBV7-2 | TGTGCCAGCAGCTTAGGCTCTTTCTCCTACGAGCAGTACTTC | CASSLGSFSYEQYF
. | many | TRBJ2-7 | TRBV28 | TGTGCCAGCAGTCCGAGATACAGGGTGAACTCCTACGAGCAGTACTTC | CASSPRYRVNSYEQYF